This T cell receptor beta chain was sequenced in a study of technical replicates of blood from several donors (TCRdb year 2017). The library was generated by the immunoSEQ multiplex PCR assay. The table was pulled from immuneACCESS by TCRdb, which kept in-frame rearrangements only. Such tables lose some clones; where checked, under half of the loss comes from unresolved V genes, and the rest has no known cause. This sample lists over 65,000 clones; nearly 98% were detected once. Together, the top ten hold around 0.16% of the sample. As concerns this clone: Its antigen is not yet known. No qualities accompany the bases; no much larger clone lies one base away.

V is pared back by 3 bases and J by 0 bases, with 8 bases lying between the germline termini. Looking up the germline V gene yields CDR1 MDHEN and CDR2 SYDVKM. The CDR3 covers 14 residues, taking in both the cysteine and the phenylalanine. This entry keeps only the CDR3 DNA: 42 bases, framed from base 1. The clonotype was recovered from a human donor in good health. The chain couples TRBV28 to TRBJ1-1, and TRBD1 may be the D gene, going by 5 matching bases. The sequenced material came from T cells isolated from PBMCs. The sequenced DNA: TGTGCCAGCAGTTTCGGGGGAATGAACACTGAAGCTTTCTTT. This is translated as CASSFGGMNTEAFF.